These 9 T cell receptor beta chains were sequenced from one sample in a study of blood T cell repertoires in COVID-19. The table came from immunoSEQ multiplex PCR; TCRdb's copy has only in-frame clones and leaves some out. Of a few hundred thousand clones in the sample, around 83% were seen once. Material for sequencing was PBMCs or T cells enriched from blood (not recorded which). These TCRs come from a woman in her fifties or sixties who had recovered from COVID-19.

The genes are TRBV2 and TRBJ2-3; 7 bases are a match to TRBD2. Germline V CDR1 and CDR2: SNHLY, FYNNEI. The CDR3 has 14 residues. The V gene end was trimmed by 7 bases and the J gene end by 2 bases; junction bases not matched to a gene: 6. The CDR3 reads CASILAESTDTQYF. CDR3 DNA sequence: TGTGCCAGCATCCTAGCGGAATCCACAGATACGCAGTATTTT. Using reference TRBV2 and TRBJ2-3 for the parts outside the CDR3, the full variable domain is EPEVTQTPSHQVTQMGQEVILRCVPISNHLYFYWYRQILGQKVEFLVSFYNNEISEKSEIFDDQFSVERPDGSNFTLKIRSTKLEDSAMYFCASILAESTDTQYFGPGTRLTVL.

This rearrangement joins TRBV4-2 to TRBJ2-7; 12 nucleotides align to TRBD2. The CDR3 contains 15 residues. With 6 bases clipped from V and 1 base from J, the junction kept 4 bases outside the gene matches. CDR1 and CDR2 from the germline V gene are LGHNA and YNFKEQ. The DNA of the CDR3 is TGTGCCAGCAGTCCTGGACTAGCGGGATCCTACGAGCAGTACTTC. As protein: CASSPGLAGSYEQYF.

This sequence joins TRBV20-1 and TRBJ2-7; no definite D call. CDR1 and CDR2 (germline): DFQATT, SNEGSKA (reference sequence). Trimming shortened V by 3 bases and J by 3 bases, and 12 bases separated the two germline ends. This CDR3 has 13 amino acids. CDR3 residues: CSASQVYNYEQYF. The CDR3 bases are TGCAGTGCTAGTCAGGTCTACAACTACGAGCAGTACTTC.

The chain couples TRBV6-2 or TRBV6-3 to TRBJ1-1, with D perhaps matching TRBD1 (6 bases). This CDR3 comprises 17 residues. The germline V and J ends were trimmed by 0 bases and 1 base, with 15 bases remaining between them. Germline CDR1 reads MNHEY; CDR2 reads SVGEGT. The CDR3: CASSYSKGGGANTEAFF. The CDR3 bases are TGTGCCAGCAGTTACTCGAAGGGCGGGGGCGCGAACACTGAAGCTTTCTTT.

This clone showed up just once. This chain links TRBV9 with TRBJ1-1; 9 nucleotides agree with TRBD1. This CDR3 contains 15 residues. Germline trimming cut 3 bases from V and 0 bases from J; bases unmatched to any gene: 3. Germline assignment: CDR1 SGDLS and CDR2 YYNGEE. The CDR3 loop is CASSADRGMNTEAFF. Written as DNA, the CDR3 is TGTGCCAGCAGCGCGGACAGGGGAATGAACACTGAAGCTTTCTTT.

The chain is built from TRBV7-2 and TRBJ1-5, with D unclear. In germline, CDR1 is SGHTA, CDR2 FQGNSA. The V end was cut by 5 bases, the J end by 3 bases, with 14 bases between. This CDR3 has 15 residues. The CDR3 bases are TGTGCCAGCAGCCAGGAGGGAGGATACAATCAGCCCCAGCATTTT. Its protein product is CASSQEGGYNQPQHF.

The chain recombines TRBV19 with TRBJ1-5, with TRBD1 matching 8 bases. The CDR3 consists of 14 residues. V shed 7 bases, J shed 1 base, and the junction held 3 bases outside the gene matches. Per germline, CDR1 LNHDA and CDR2 SQIVND (reference sequence). CDR3 amino acids: CASMDRVSNQPQHF. The CDR3 DNA reads as TGTGCCAGTATGGACAGGGTGAGCAATCAGCCCCAGCATTTT.

The chain carries TRBV6-5 and TRBJ2-2, with a tentative D call TRBD1 (6 bases). Between the trimmed V and J ends, which lost 6 bases and 4 bases, there was a span of 15 bases. The germline gives CDR1 MNHEY, CDR2 SVGAGI. The CDR3 sequence is 15 residues long. CDR3 sequence reads: CASSPQGTLTGELFF. CDR3 coding DNA: TGTGCCAGCAGCCCACAGGGTACTCTCACCGGGGAGCTGTTTTTT.

The genes are TRBV6-5 and TRBJ1-2; D is unclear. Per germline, CDR1 MNHEY and CDR2 SVGAGI. The CDR3 contains 12 residues. V gave up 8 bases and J gave up 3 bases, with 10 bases separating them. The CDR3 DNA sequence: TGTGCCAGCCGAGGTGATTACTATGGCTACACCTTC. Translated, it gives CASRGDYYGYTF.